These T cell receptor beta chains were read from a single sample in a study of early T cells in non-severe SARS-CoV-2 infection. TCRdb used MiXCR to reprocess the 5' RACE reads, holding one entry per CDR3 protein. This sample has 55,000 to 75,000 distinct CDR3 sequences; 12% occur once, and the top ten carry 1.5% to 2%. Sequencing used whole blood. The receptors here all came from an adult who was a healthcare worker with PCR-confirmed SARS-CoV-2 infection or an uninfected control (not recorded which). The CDR3 runs from the conserved cysteine through the conserved F or W. Each record gives: V gene, J gene, D gene, clone size, CDR3 protein, CDR3 DNA. D genes are given only for firm matches. Some rows have no size entry. The others give once, few or many, or a class for an expanded clone.

V: TRBV12-3/TRBV12-4
J: TRBJ1-2
D: .
size: few
CDR3: CAGSLRNGYTF
DNA: TGTGCCGGATCTTTAAGAAATGGCTACACCTTC

V: TRBV6-2/TRBV6-3
J: TRBJ2-1
D: .
size: few
CDR3: CASSYVALLGEAYNEQFF
DNA: TGTGCCAGCAGTTACGTAGCCTTATTAGGGGAAGCCTACAATGAGCAGTTCTTC

V: TRBV12-3/TRBV12-4
J: TRBJ2-7
D: .
size: few
CDR3: CASRPIGSYEQYF
DNA: TGTGCCAGCAGACCCATCGGGTCCTACGAGCAGTACTTC

V: TRBV6-5
J: TRBJ1-1
D: .
size: few
CDR3: CASRYLGGRATEAFF
DNA: TGTGCCAGCAGATACCTGGGGGGCCGTGCCACTGAAGCTTTCTTT

V: TRBV3-1
J: TRBJ1-2
D: .
size: few
CDR3: CASSQRTLHGYTF
DNA: TGTGCCAGCAGCCAGCGGACTCTTCATGGCTACACCTTC

V: TRBV7-8
J: TRBJ1-2
D: .
size: .
CDR3: CASSLGRRVADYGYTF
DNA: TGTGCCAGCAGCTTAGGGCGACGGGTGGCGGACTATGGCTACACCTTC

V: TRBV6-5
J: TRBJ1-5
D: .
size: .
CDR3: CASRRRAGGARNSNQPQHF
DNA: TGTGCCAGCAGGCGCAGGGCCGGGGGGGCGAGGAATAGCAATCAGCCCCAGCATTTT

V: TRBV12-3/TRBV12-4
J: TRBJ2-3
D: TRBD2
size: many
CDR3: CATGRGGGAADTQYF
DNA: TGTGCCACCGGCCGTGGCGGGGGGGCCGCAGATACGCAGTATTTT

V: TRBV12-3/TRBV12-4
J: TRBJ2-7
D: TRBD1
size: few
CDR3: CASRPGTAPYEQYF
DNA: TGTGCCAGCAGACCGGGGACAGCTCCCTACGAGCAGTACTTC

V: TRBV20-1
J: TRBJ1-1
D: .
size: .
CDR3: CSATQRNTEAFF
DNA: TGCAGTGCTACCCAGCGGAACACTGAAGCTTTCTTT

V: TRBV6-2/TRBV6-3
J: TRBJ2-7
D: .
size: .
CDR3: CASSLNHLVREQYF
DNA: TGTGCCAGCAGTCTCAACCATCTAGTCCGGGAGCAGTACTTC

V: TRBV4-1
J: TRBJ1-1
D: .
size: many
CDR3: CASSQVSHLMDRNTEAFF
DNA: TGCGCCAGCAGCCAAGTAAGCCACCTGATGGACAGAAACACTGAAGCTTTCTTT

V: TRBV7-9
J: TRBJ2-5
D: .
size: .
CDR3: CASSLGLAQETQYF
DNA: TGTGCCAGCAGCTTAGGGCTAGCGCAAGAGACCCAGTACTTC

V: TRBV6-5
J: TRBJ1-1
D: .
size: few
CDR3: CASSPGLAGGAFF
DNA: TGTGCCAGCAGTCCTGGACTAGCGGGGGGGGCTTTCTTT

V: TRBV6-2/TRBV6-3
J: TRBJ2-1
D: .
size: .
CDR3: CASSYGAVWAPREGNEQFF
DNA: TGTGCCAGCAGTTACGGGGCGGTATGGGCCCCACGCGAAGGCAATGAGCAGTTCTTC

V: TRBV20-1
J: TRBJ2-3
D: TRBD2
size: few
CDR3: CSASGLAGFTDTQYF
DNA: TGCAGTGCGAGCGGACTAGCGGGGTTCACAGATACGCAGTATTTT

V: TRBV5-1
J: TRBJ1-2
D: TRBD1
size: few
CDR3: CASGRQGDGYTF
DNA: TGCGCCAGCGGTCGACAGGGGGATGGCTACACCTTC

V: TRBV3-1
J: TRBJ1-2
D: .
size: many
CDR3: CASSPGHTNYGYTF
DNA: TGTGCCAGCAGCCCGGGACACACTAACTATGGCTACACCTTC

V: TRBV6-2/TRBV6-3
J: TRBJ2-2
D: TRBD1
size: .
CDR3: CASSSDRRQGYTGELFF
DNA: TGTGCCAGCAGTTCTGACCGACGACAGGGCTACACCGGGGAGCTGTTTTTT

V: TRBV20-1
J: TRBJ1-5
D: .
size: many
CDR3: CSAREGGVNQPQHF
DNA: TGCAGTGCTAGAGAGGGAGGGGTCAATCAGCCCCAGCATTTT

V: TRBV7-9
J: TRBJ2-2
D: TRBD1
size: .
CDR3: CASPDDRGPGTGELFF
DNA: TGTGCCAGCCCCGATGACAGGGGGCCGGGCACCGGGGAGCTGTTTTTC

V: TRBV5-4
J: TRBJ2-5
D: TRBD2
size: few
CDR3: CASDGGAAGGQKTQYF
DNA: TGTGCCAGCGACGGCGGGGCAGCGGGGGGTCAGAAGACCCAGTACTTC

V: TRBV6-5
J: TRBJ2-1
D: TRBD2
size: .
CDR3: CASSYSGLAGGRNEQFF
DNA: TGTGCCAGCAGTTACTCGGGCCTAGCGGGGGGGAGGAATGAGCAGTTCTTC

V: TRBV12-3/TRBV12-4
J: TRBJ1-5
D: .
size: .
CDR3: CASSGRGNQPQHF
DNA: TGTGCCAGCAGTGGTAGAGGGAATCAGCCCCAGCATTTT

V: TRBV6-2/TRBV6-3
J: TRBJ2-5
D: .
size: few
CDR3: CASTGVQETQYF
DNA: TGTGCCAGCACAGGCGTACAAGAGACCCAGTACTTC

V: TRBV7-9
J: TRBJ2-1
D: .
size: few
CDR3: CASSLAGVKIYNEQFF
DNA: TGTGCCAGCAGCTTAGCAGGGGTTAAAATCTACAATGAGCAGTTCTTC

V: TRBV7-9
J: TRBJ1-4
D: TRBD1
size: .
CDR3: CASSDRGLREKLFF
DNA: TGTGCCAGCAGCGACAGGGGGCTAAGAGAAAAACTGTTTTTT

V: TRBV14
J: TRBJ2-3
D: TRBD2
size: few
CDR3: CASSQDYRLAEGDTQYF
DNA: TGTGCCAGCAGCCAAGATTACCGACTAGCCGAGGGAGATACGCAGTATTTT

V: TRBV20-1
J: TRBJ1-5
D: TRBD1
size: .
CDR3: CSAIAGTDNQPQHF
DNA: TGCAGTGCTATAGCGGGGACAGACAATCAGCCCCAGCATTTT

V: TRBV7-6
J: TRBJ2-2
D: TRBD1
size: once
CDR3: CASSRDRIHTGELFF
DNA: TGTGCCAGCAGCCGGGACAGGATACACACCGGGGAGCTGTTTTTT

V: TRBV12-3/TRBV12-4
J: TRBJ1-5
D: .
size: many
CDR3: CASRRGGDQPQHF
DNA: TGTGCCAGCAGGAGAGGGGGAGATCAGCCCCAGCATTTT

V: TRBV29-1
J: TRBJ2-7
D: .
size: many
CDR3: CSVGEGYYEQYF
DNA: TGCAGCGTTGGTGAGGGTTACTACGAGCAGTACTTC

V: TRBV18
J: TRBJ1-2
D: .
size: many
CDR3: CASSLRWQATIYGYTF
DNA: TGTGCCAGCTCACTGAGGTGGCAGGCGACTATCTATGGCTACACCTTC

V: TRBV10-3
J: TRBJ2-7
D: .
size: many
CDR3: CAISEPRGVTEYEQYF
DNA: TGTGCCATCAGTGAGCCAAGAGGGGTTACAGAATACGAGCAGTACTTC

V: TRBV12-3/TRBV12-4
J: TRBJ2-7
D: .
size: few
CDR3: CASSSNDPGLLYF
DNA: TGTGCCAGCAGTTCCAATGACCCCGGGCTTTTGTACTTC

V: TRBV29-1
J: TRBJ2-7
D: TRBD1
size: .
CDR3: CSVADRGNEQYF
DNA: TGCAGCGTTGCGGACAGGGGGAATGAGCAGTACTTC

V: TRBV11-2
J: TRBJ2-7
D: .
size: few
CDR3: CASSPLNWDGTYEQYF
DNA: TGTGCCAGCAGCCCGCTGAACTGGGACGGGACCTACGAGCAGTACTTC

V: TRBV11-2
J: TRBJ2-3
D: TRBD2
size: few
CDR3: CASSLVRLASGGRTDTQYF
DNA: TGTGCCAGCAGCTTAGTTAGGTTGGCTAGCGGGGGACGCACAGATACGCAGTATTTT

V: TRBV12-3/TRBV12-4
J: TRBJ2-5
D: TRBD2
size: .
CDR3: CASSALAGRETQYF
DNA: TGTGCCAGCAGTGCCTTAGCGGGGCGAGAGACCCAGTACTTC

V: TRBV6-5
J: TRBJ1-1
D: .
size: few
CDR3: CASSIRDIGANTEAFF
DNA: TGTGCCAGCAGCATTCGGGACATCGGGGCTAACACTGAAGCTTTCTTT

V: TRBV13
J: TRBJ2-1
D: .
size: few
CDR3: CASSRTDNEQFF
DNA: TGTGCCAGCAGCAGGACGGATAATGAGCAGTTCTTC

V: TRBV7-9
J: TRBJ1-1
D: TRBD1
size: few
CDR3: CASSSDRGQTLNTEAFF
DNA: TGTGCCAGCAGCTCTGACAGGGGCCAGACCCTGAACACTGAAGCTTTCTTT

V: TRBV3-1
J: TRBJ2-5
D: TRBD2
size: few
CDR3: CASSTYGTSGGRERRETQYF
DNA: TGTGCCAGCAGCACGTACGGGACTAGCGGGGGGCGGGAAAGAAGAGAGACCCAGTACTTC

V: TRBV6-5
J: TRBJ1-5
D: TRBD1
size: .
CDR3: CASRTGVQPQHF
DNA: TGTGCCAGCAGGACAGGGGTTCAGCCCCAGCATTTT

V: TRBV6-2/TRBV6-3
J: TRBJ1-4
D: .
size: .
CDR3: CASNDGSLGEKLFF
DNA: TGTGCCAGCAATGACGGGTCTCTAGGTGAAAAACTGTTTTTT

V: TRBV29-1
J: TRBJ1-2
D: TRBD1
size: few
CDR3: CSVDPIGGGHGYTF
DNA: TGCAGCGTGGACCCTATAGGGGGCGGGCATGGCTACACCTTC

V: TRBV21-1
J: TRBJ1-5
D: .
size: many
CDR3: CASSSWGQPQHF
DNA: TGTGCCAGCAGCAGCTGGGGTCAGCCCCAGCATTTT

V: TRBV6-6
J: TRBJ1-6
D: .
size: few
CDR3: CASSSRGSSYNSPLHF
DNA: TGTGCCAGCAGTTCCAGGGGCAGCTCCTATAATTCACCCCTCCACTTT

V: TRBV5-1
J: TRBJ2-5
D: .
size: few
CDR3: CASSPGGRREETQYF
DNA: TGCGCCAGCAGCCCGGGTGGCAGGAGGGAAGAGACCCAGTACTTC

V: TRBV6-2/TRBV6-3
J: TRBJ2-7
D: .
size: many
CDR3: CAAVGQNLPYEQYF
DNA: TGTGCGGCTGTTGGACAGAATTTACCCTACGAGCAGTACTTC

V: TRBV6-2/TRBV6-3
J: TRBJ1-2
D: .
size: .
CDR3: CASTGRGELNYGYTF
DNA: TGTGCCAGCACGGGAAGGGGAGAACTGAACTATGGCTACACCTTC

V: TRBV4-3
J: TRBJ1-4
D: TRBD1
size: few
CDR3: CASSQVDRGTNEKLFF
DNA: TGCGCCAGCAGCCAAGTAGACAGGGGAACTAATGAAAAACTGTTTTTT

V: TRBV29-1
J: TRBJ1-2
D: .
size: many
CDR3: CSVAGNYGYTF
DNA: TGCAGCGTTGCTGGGAACTATGGCTACACCTTC

V: TRBV7-2
J: TRBJ1-6
D: .
size: .
CDR3: CASSLAGHYDNSPLHF
DNA: TGTGCCAGCAGCTTAGCGGGGCACTACGATAATTCACCCCTCCACTTT

V: TRBV5-1
J: TRBJ1-1
D: TRBD1
size: many
CDR3: CASSTGQGAGTEAFF
DNA: TGCGCCAGCAGCACCGGACAGGGGGCAGGAACTGAAGCTTTCTTT